This T cell receptor (beta chain) was identified during a study of shared clonotypes between healthy human individuals. Study in general: The study enrolled a couple of women and a few men aged 18 to 49. The study used three CD4 naive, three CD4 memory, two CD8 naive and one CD8 memory plate per donor. Findings and limits, study-wide: Clonotype sharing levels among donors were expected to vary with sequencing depth. The study found about 5% of naive CD4 clonotypes shared across a few donors.

On this clone itself: Its antigen remains unknown.

Here immunoSEQ multiplex PCR was the method, and the copy in TCRdb shows in-frame clones only, minus some. The profile shows around 1,900,000 clones, about 93% of them singletons. CDR1 and CDR2 (germline): SGDLS, YYNGEE. Trimming took off 3 bases at V and 4 bases at J, with 13 bases between the two ends. The CDR3 extends over 14 amino acids. CD8 cells classed as naive were CD45RO-negative and positively selected for CCR7, excluding terminally differentiated effector memory CD45RA+ cells. Material for sequencing was naive CD8+ T cells from PBMCs. This chain links TRBV9 with TRBJ1-1, with D maybe TRBD1 (6 bases). The receptor's source is a man younger than 35 in good health. Some clones in this sample may be carry-over from other donors' samples. CDR3 loop: CASSDLQGATEAFF. Written as DNA, the CDR3 is TGTGCCAGCAGCGATCTACAGGGAGCCACTGAAGCTTTCTTT.